These 9 T cell receptor beta chains share one sample of origin, sequenced in a study of T cell responses to AZD1222 COVID-19 vaccine. This table comes from immunoSEQ multiplex PCR, and its TCRdb copy is limited to in-frame clones, with some not included. The table lists tens of thousands of clones, over 75% of them singletons. Sample: peripheral blood, taken on day 0 of AZD1222 vaccination. The receptors were sampled from an adult in good health.

The J gene is TRBJ2-3, the V gene TRBV3-1 (or the pseudogene TRBV3-2); 10 nucleotides line up with TRBD2. Germline CDR1 LGHDT, CDR2 YNNKEL (reference sequence). The length of the CDR3 is 17 residues. The junction had 9 bases not matched to a gene; V was cut back by 0 bases and J by 6 bases. CDR3 coding DNA: TGTGCCAGCAGCCAAGACCCGGGAACTAGCGGGGACGATACGCAGTATTTT. Its translation is CASSQDPGTSGDDTQYF.

This clone showed up just once. The chain employs TRBV2 and TRBJ1-4, with D perhaps TRBD1 (5 bases). From germline, CDR1 is SNHLY and CDR2 FYNNEI. Trimming removed 7 bases at V and 3 bases at J, with 12 bases between. CDR3 length equals 14 residues. The CDR3 coding sequence is TGTGCCAGCACCCTCGGGACCGCTAATGAAAAACTGTTTTTT. Its translation is CASTLGTANEKLFF.

DNA of the CDR3: TGTGCCAGCAGCCGGGGACAGTACGAGCAGTACGTC. Amino acid sequence: CASSRGQYEQYV. The chain links TRBV28 to TRBJ2-7, with 7 bases that match TRBD1. The CDR3 spans 12 residues. Germline loops: CDR1 MDHEN, CDR2 SYDVKM. Trimming cost V 6 bases and J 4 bases; bases outside gene matches: 3.

The gene calls are TRBV20-1 and TRBJ1-5; the D gene is possibly TRBD1 (6 bases). The CDR3 totals 14 residues. V was trimmed by 3 bases and J by 3 bases, leaving 12 bases between them. CDR1 is DFQATT and CDR2 is SNEGSKA in the germline V gene (reference sequence). The CDR3 sequence: CSASQGRTNQPQHF. CDR3 nucleotide sequence: TGCAGTGCTAGTCAGGGGCGGACCAATCAGCCCCAGCATTTT.

This chain uses TRBV21-1 with TRBJ2-3; the D call in the table, TRBD2, was not verified against the DNA. TRBV21-1 is designated a pseudogene. The CDR3 has 19 amino acids. The CDR3 here is CASSNVFSPGLGSTDTQYF. The DNA for the CDR3 is TGTGCCAGCAGCAACGTGTTCTCCCCGGGACTAGGTAGCACAGATACGCAGTATTTT.

The V call is TRBV21-1, the J call TRBJ1-1. TRBV21-1 constitutes a pseudogene. There are 16 residues in the CDR3. Written as DNA, the CDR3 is TGTGCCAGCAGCAACTCCACCCAGGTCAGCGCGACTGAAGCTTTCTTT. It translates to CASSNSTQVSATEAFF.

The chain is built from TRBV5-4 and TRBJ2-7, with no clear D. This CDR3 comprises 13 residues. CDR1 and CDR2 from the germline V gene are SGHNT and YYREEE (reference sequence). V shed 0 bases and J shed 4 bases, with 8 bases lying between them. The CDR3 region has the DNA TGTGCCAGCAGCTTGGAACAGCGATACGAGCAGTACGTC. It specifies CASSLEQRYEQYV.

CDR3 DNA sequence: TGTGCCACCAGCCGGGATCCCACTTATAATCAGCCCCAGCATTTT. It translates to CATSRDPTYNQPQHF. The genes are TRBV15 and TRBJ1-5; D remains unclear. Between the trimmed V and J ends, which lost 5 bases and 4 bases, there was a span of 15 bases. Germline loops: CDR1 LNHNV, CDR2 YYDKDF (reference sequence). This CDR3 is 15 amino acids long.

This clone turned up a few times. The chain uses TRBV15 and TRBJ2-1, with 10 bases lining up with TRBD1. With V trimmed by 5 bases and J by 10 bases, 8 bases remained unmatched. Germline V lookup: CDR1 LNHNV, CDR2 YYDKDF (reference sequence). CDR3 length: 14 amino acids. The CDR3 region is CATSHWTGGLEQFF. CDR3 nucleotides: TGTGCCACCAGCCACTGGACAGGGGGTTTGGAGCAGTTCTTC. The variable domain in full, with the rest retrieved from reference TRBV15 and TRBJ2-1, is DAMVIQNPRYQVTQFGKPVTLSCSQTLNHNVMYWYQQKSSQAPKLLFHYYDKDFNNEADTPDNFQSRRPNTSFCFLDIRSPGLGDTAMYLCATSHWTGGLEQFFGPGTRLTVL.